These 8 T cell receptor beta chains came from one sample sequenced in a study of glioma-infiltrating T cells. TCR alpha and beta CDR3 regions were amplified from RNA using iRepertoire nested multiplex PCR. TCRdb analysed the multiplex PCR reads with MiXCR anew, one entry per CDR3 protein. Found here are 95,000 to 150,000 distinct CDR3 sequences, 23% of them singletons; the top ten hold around 15%. The material sequenced was glioma tissue, nonneoplastic brain tissue, or PBMCs (not recorded which). The source is a human donor with low-grade glioma or glioblastoma, undergoing nonglioma brain surgery, or in good health (not recorded which).

The chain employs TRBV2 and TRBJ2-3; the D gene is possibly TRBD1 (6 bases). The V end lost 5 bases, the J end lost 0 bases, and 27 bases lay between the germline ends. Per the germline V gene, CDR1 is SNHLY and CDR2 is FYNNEI. This CDR3 contains 20 residues. CDR3 sequence reads: CASSWGAGVTAGTSTDTQYF. The DNA of the CDR3 is TGTGCCAGCAGTTGGGGCGCAGGGGTTACTGCTGGAACTAGCACAGATACGCAGTATTTT.

The chain carries TRBV10-3 and TRBJ2-7; D is possibly TRBD2 (6 bases). V was clipped by 3 bases and J by 3 bases, with 24 bases between them. The CDR3 sequence is 18 residues long. Germline CDR1 ENHRY, CDR2 SYGVKD. The CDR3 DNA reads as TGTGCCATCAGTGAAGGACGCGGGACTTCCAACCTCATCTACGAGCAGTACTTC. Amino acid sequence: CAISEGRGTSNLIYEQYF.

As for this clonotype: It may be a read error: a sequence one base away is much more abundant. This rearrangement joins TRBV7-2 to TRBJ2-7, with D unclear. This CDR3 spans 12 amino acids. The V gene lost 5 bases and the J gene lost 6 bases, with 11 bases spanning the gap. Germline V gene lookup returns CDR1 SGHTA and CDR2 FQGNSA. In DNA, the CDR3 is TGTGCCAGCAGCCGATCAACCTGCGAGCAGTACTTC. It translates to CASSRSTCEQYF. The full variable domain, its missing parts supplied by reference TRBV7-2 and TRBJ2-7, is GAGVSQSPSNKVTEKGKDVELRCDPISGHTALYWYRQSLGQGLEFLIYFQGNSAPDKSGLPSDRFSAERTGGSVSTLTIQRTQQEDSAVYLCASSRSTCEQYFGPGTRLTVT.

This clonotype was seen at least ten times. The chain links TRBV7-2 to TRBJ2-5, with TRBD1 identical over 8 bases. The germline gives CDR1 SGHTA, CDR2 FQGNSA. The V segment lost 4 bases and the J segment 5 bases; nucleotides outside the gene matches: 9. This CDR3 comprises 15 residues. CDR3 protein: CASSYNRGSMETQYF. CDR3 nucleotides: TGTGCCAGCAGCTATAACAGGGGGTCTATGGAGACCCAGTACTTC.

This clonotype was observed many times. The chain couples TRBV6-1 to TRBJ1-5; D remains unclear. Germline assignment: CDR1 MNHNS and CDR2 SASEGT. This CDR3 region has 15 residues. V was cut by 4 bases and J by 0 bases, with 10 bases left in between. CDR3 bases: TGTGCCAGCAGTGTCTCACCCGCTAGCAATCAGCCCCAGCATTTT. This gives the protein CASSVSPASNQPQHF.

This clonotype was detected many times. V usage is TRBV3-1 and J usage is TRBJ1-1; TRBD1 might be the D (5 bases). Looked up from germline, CDR1 is LGHDT and CDR2 is YNNKEL (reference sequence). The CDR3 extends over 14 amino acids. The V end lost 2 bases, the J end lost 3 bases, and 10 bases lay between the germline ends. DNA of the CDR3: TGTGCCAGCAGCCAACTCAGGGACGACACTGAAGCTTTCTTT. Protein: CASSQLRDDTEAFF.

Only a few counts were recorded for this clonotype. A single base separates this from a much larger clone, so it may be a read error. The rearrangement links TRBV20-1 to TRBJ1-4, with no clear D. Germline V CDR1 and CDR2: DFQATT, SNEGSKA (reference sequence). This CDR3 comprises 11 residues. CDR3 sequence: CSARDQEKLVF. The CDR3 DNA sequence: TGCAGTGCTAGAGATCAAGAAAAACTGGTTTTT.

There are a few counts of this clonotype. The rearrangement joins TRBV4-3 to TRBJ2-2; 8 bases are a match to TRBD2. CDR1 and CDR2 (germline): LGHNA, YSLEER. The CDR3 length is 17 residues. J was trimmed by 2 bases and V by 0 bases; bases with no gene match: 5. The CDR3 loop reads CASSQEPAGDNTGELFF. The CDR3 bases are TGCGCCAGCAGCCAAGAACCAGCGGGAGACAACACCGGGGAGCTGTTTTTT.